The 31 T cell receptor beta chains listed next were all sequenced from one sample in a study of blood T cell repertoires in COVID-19. Clones were read by immunoSEQ multiplex PCR, and TCRdb kept only the in-frame ones, dropping some. The sample lists over 200,000 clones, nearly 85% occurring once. Input material: peripheral blood. The receptors were gathered from a woman aged 30 to 39 with COVID-19, enrolled during active disease.

The J gene is TRBJ2-5, the V gene TRBV27; possible D gene TRBD1, 5 bases. Trimming shortened V by 3 bases and J by 2 bases, and 13 bases separated the two germline ends. The CDR3 length is 15 residues. Germline CDR1 and CDR2: MNHEY and SMNVEV (reference sequence). CDR3 protein: CASSFQGIKQETQYF. CDR3 coding DNA: TGTGCCAGCAGTTTTCAGGGAATTAAACAAGAGACCCAGTACTTC.

This clone was counted a few times. This chain uses TRBV19 with TRBJ1-5; D not resolved. Germline CDR1 LNHDA, CDR2 SQIVND (reference sequence). V lost 2 bases and J 5 bases, leaving 7 bases between the germline ends. This CDR3 comprises 13 residues. The CDR3 here is CASSIYGDQPQHF. In DNA form, the CDR3 reads TGTGCCAGTAGTATATACGGGGATCAGCCCCAGCATTTT.

The chain joins TRBV7-2 to TRBJ2-7; 7 bases fit TRBD2. The junction had 6 bases not matched to a gene; V was cut back by 5 bases and J by 5 bases. This CDR3 region has 13 residues. Germline lookup yields CDR1 SGHTA and CDR2 FQGNSA. CDR3 protein: CASSPQRDNEQYF. The CDR3, as DNA: TGTGCCAGCAGCCCCCAGCGGGATAACGAGCAGTACTTC.

The chain joins TRBV11-2 to TRBJ1-3, with D tentatively TRBD1 (6 bases). This CDR3 spans 15 amino acids. The V end lost 4 bases, the J end lost 0 bases, and 10 bases lay between the germline ends. Germline values: CDR1 SGHAT, CDR2 FQNNGV. The CDR3 DNA is TGTGCCAGCAGCTCTCAGGGGAGCTCTGGAAACACCATATATTTT. Translated: CASSSQGSSGNTIYF.

This chain links TRBV2 with TRBJ1-2, with 7 nucleotides matching TRBD1. This CDR3 is built from 14 residues. CDR1 and CDR2 from the germline V gene are SNHLY and FYNNEI. V dropped 6 bases and J dropped 0; count of bases not matched to a gene: 4. CDR3 coding DNA: TGTGCCAGCAGATGGGACAGTCCTAACTATGGCTACACCTTC. It is translated as CASRWDSPNYGYTF.

The V call is TRBV4-1, the J call TRBJ1-6, with 10 bases identical to TRBD1. Germline-derived CDR1 and CDR2 are MGHRA and YSYEKL. The V segment lost 1 base and the J segment 2 bases; nucleotides outside the gene matches: 8. CDR3 length: 19 amino acids. The DNA for the CDR3 is TGCGCCAGCAGCCAAGTCGCGGACAGGGGGGGGACCTATAATTCACCCCTCCACTTT. This translates into CASSQVADRGGTYNSPLHF.

This clone was counted many times. V is TRBV6-1 and J is TRBJ2-7, with 7 bases that match TRBD2. The V gene end was trimmed by 1 base and the J gene end by 0 bases; junction bases not matched to a gene: 6. Germline loops: CDR1 MNHNS, CDR2 SASEGT. The CDR3 covers 16 residues. The CDR3 nucleotides read TGTGCCAGCAGTGAAGGGGGGGGACCATTCTCCTACGAGCAGTACTTC. This translates into CASSEGGGPFSYEQYF.

This clone is a singleton in its sample. The J gene is TRBJ1-4, the V gene TRBV18, with 9 bases matching TRBD1. CDR1 and CDR2 (germline): KGHSH, LQKENI. V shed 5 bases and J 8 bases; nucleotides not matched to a gene: 3. The CDR3 is made up of 13 amino acids. Here the CDR3 DNA reads TGTGCCAGCTCAAGGGACAGGGAGGAAAAACTGTTTTTT. Protein: CASSRDREEKLFF.

The chain employs TRBV5-3 and TRBJ2-4; D not resolved. TRBV5-3 is placed among ORFs of uncertain function. V dropped 4 bases and J dropped 3 bases, with 8 bases sitting between them. This CDR3 contains 13 residues. CDR3 in amino acids: CARSERNKNIQYF. In DNA, the CDR3 is TGTGCCAGAAGCGAGAGGAACAAAAACATTCAGTACTTC.

V gene TRBV27 combines with J gene TRBJ1-2, with D maybe TRBD1 (6 bases). Per germline, CDR1 MNHEY and CDR2 SMNVEV (reference sequence). The CDR3 has 14 amino acids. V was clipped by 4 bases and J by 7 bases, with 16 bases between them. CDR3 sequence (DNA): TGTGCCAGCAGTTCGGGACGGGGACACGGTGGCTACACCTTC. As protein: CASSSGRGHGGYTF.

The chain links TRBV6-1 to TRBJ2-2, with TRBD1 matching 10 bases. After removal of 4 bases from V and 2 bases from J, the junction contained 10 bases not matched to a gene. The CDR3 loop spans 18 amino acids. Germline V gives CDR1 MNHNS, CDR2 SASEGT. Here the CDR3 reads CASSGAVTGGVNTGELFF. CDR3 DNA: TGTGCCAGCAGTGGGGCCGTGACAGGGGGCGTAAACACCGGGGAGCTGTTTTTT.

V usage is TRBV28 and J usage is TRBJ1-1; D gene ambiguous. This CDR3 is 16 amino acids long. V was shortened by 6 bases and J by 1 base, with 18 bases between the two germline ends. Germline loops: CDR1 MDHEN, CDR2 SYDVKM. CDR3 amino acids: CASSPFEPSTNTEAFF. The DNA of the CDR3 is TGTGCCAGCAGCCCTTTTGAACCCTCTACGAACACTGAAGCTTTCTTT.

This chain links TRBV5-1 with TRBJ1-5; D uncertain. This CDR3 is 13 amino acids long. Germline-derived CDR1 and CDR2 are SGHRS and YFSETQ. The germline V and J ends were trimmed by 7 bases and 6 bases, with 14 bases remaining between them. The CDR3 is CASRTDSGQPQHF. CDR3 sequence (DNA): TGCGCCAGCCGTACGGACTCGGGTCAGCCCCAGCATTTT.

This clone was counted only a few times. Other DNA variants within this sample encode the same CDR3. V is TRBV30 and J is TRBJ1-1; 7 bases fit TRBD1. Unmatched junction bases numbered 4, after V lost 3 bases and J lost 0 bases. Germline V CDR1 and CDR2: GTSNPN, SVGIG (reference sequence). The CDR3 has 14 amino acids. The CDR3 DNA is TGTGCCTGGAGAGCCGGGACAGTGAACACTGAAGCTTTCTTT. This codes for CAWRAGTVNTEAFF.

The chain has TRBV5-1 and TRBJ2-5, with 7 bases identical to TRBD2. Germline CDR1 is SGHRS and CDR2 is YFSETQ. The CDR3 is made up of 14 amino acids. Trimming at V came to 1 base and at J to 5 bases, leaving 5 bases not matched to a gene. This chain's CDR3 is CASSLSGAWETQYF. CDR3 DNA sequence: TGCGCCAGCAGCTTGAGCGGGGCCTGGGAGACCCAGTACTTC.

J is TRBJ2-7 and V is TRBV7-6, with 7 positions matching TRBD2. The CDR3 covers 14 residues. Germline V gene data show CDR1 as SGHVS and CDR2 as FNYEAQ. The J segment lost 0 bases and the V segment lost 4 bases, leaving 3 bases of the junction unmatched. CDR3 sequence: CASSWGGSSYEQYF. CDR3 DNA: TGTGCCAGCAGCTGGGGGGGGAGCTCCTACGAGCAGTACTTC.

The J gene is TRBJ1-3, the V gene TRBV3-1 (or the pseudogene TRBV3-2); the D gene is possibly TRBD1 (5 bases). The CDR3 is 15 amino acids. Germline loops: CDR1 LGHDT, CDR2 YNNKEL (reference sequence). The V end lost 0 bases, the J end lost 3 bases, and 9 bases lay between the germline ends. The CDR3 region is CASSQDLGLGNTIYF. The CDR3 region has the DNA TGTGCCAGCAGCCAAGATCTGGGACTTGGAAACACCATATATTTT.

The chain combines TRBV19 with TRBJ1-1; D is unresolved. V lost 0 bases, J lost 0 bases, and 5 bases lay in between. CDR1 and CDR2 from the germline V gene are LNHDA and SQIVND (reference sequence). CDR3 length: 14 amino acids. The CDR3 loop reads CASSIDGLNTEAFF. Written as DNA, the CDR3 is TGTGCCAGTAGTATAGACGGTCTGAACACTGAAGCTTTCTTT.

This sequence joins TRBV18 and TRBJ1-1, with 7 bases that match TRBD1. Germline trimming cut 6 bases from V and 2 bases from J; bases unmatched to any gene: 6. The CDR3 loop spans 14 amino acids. Looked up from germline, CDR1 is KGHSH and CDR2 is LQKENI. The CDR3 is CASSRDRENTEAFF. The CDR3 nucleotides read TGTGCCAGCTCCAGGGACAGAGAAAACACTGAAGCTTTCTTT. Full variable domain (rest looked up from reference TRBV18 and TRBJ1-1): NAGVMQNPRHLVRRRGQEARLRCSPMKGHSHVYWYRQLPEEGLKFMVYLQKENIIDESGMPKERFSAEFPKEGPSILRIQQVVRGDSAAYFCASSRDRENTEAFFGQGTRLTVV.

Only one count was recorded for this clone. This chain uses TRBV7-3 with TRBJ2-3; D possibly corresponds to TRBD2 (5 bases). The V and J ends lost 4 bases and 6 bases respectively, with 11 bases between them. The CDR3 has 13 amino acids. Germline values: CDR1 SGHTA, CDR2 FQGTGA. The CDR3 loop reads CASSYRPGDTQYF. The DNA of the CDR3 is TGTGCCAGCAGCTACCGGCCGGGGGATACGCAGTATTTT.

The gene calls are TRBV9 and TRBJ2-7; D is possibly TRBD2 (6 bases). The CDR3 contains 15 residues. Trimming took 3 bases from V and 2 from J, leaving 15 bases between them. Per germline, CDR1 SGDLS and CDR2 YYNGEE. CDR3 residues: CASSGPPGGAYEQYF. The CDR3 DNA is TGTGCCAGCAGCGGACCTCCCGGGGGAGCCTACGAGCAGTACTTC.

The rearrangement links TRBV7-3 to TRBJ2-2; D is perhaps TRBD1 (5 bases). The V end lost 3 bases, the J end lost 4 bases, and 12 bases lay between the germline ends. The CDR3 totals 15 residues. Germline values: CDR1 SGHTA, CDR2 FQGTGA. As DNA, the CDR3 is TGTGCCAGCAGCTTGGGGCAGTCCGGCACCGGGGAGCTGTTTTTT. As protein: CASSLGQSGTGELFF.

This clone was detected a few times. This CDR3 reads CASTLGQGRQPQHF. For the CDR3, the DNA is TGTGCCAGCACTTTAGGACAGGGGCGACAGCCCCAGCATTTT. The V and J genes are TRBV2 and TRBJ1-5; 9 positions agree with TRBD1. V shed 7 bases and J 7 bases; nucleotides not matched to a gene: 8. The CDR3 is made up of 14 amino acids. CDR1 SNHLY and CDR2 FYNNEI come from the germline V gene.

This rearrangement joins TRBV2 to TRBJ2-2; D is possibly TRBD1 (7 bases). This CDR3 has 15 residues. V gave up 6 bases and J gave up 5 bases, with 16 bases separating them. Germline V gene data show CDR1 as SNHLY and CDR2 as FYNNEI. The CDR3 region is CASSWTGGNTGELFF. The CDR3 DNA reads TGTGCCAGCAGCTGGACAGGAGGGAATACCGGGGAGCTGTTTTTT.

This clone was found once. The chain carries TRBV7-7 and TRBJ1-5; D possibly corresponds to TRBD1 (6 bases). From germline, CDR1 is SSHAT and CDR2 FNYEAQ (reference sequence). There are 16 residues in the CDR3. V was shortened by 5 bases and J by 5 bases, with 19 bases between the two germline ends. CDR3 DNA: TGTGCCAGCAGCGACCGGGGGGCAGGGGTACATCAGCCCCAGCATTTT. Translation: CASSDRGAGVHQPQHF.

The chain uses TRBV7-2 and TRBJ1-3; D is perhaps TRBD1 (6 bases). This CDR3 has 16 residues. The germline CDR1 and CDR2 sequences are SGHTA and FQGNSA. Trimming cost V 2 bases and J 0 bases, with 11 bases left between them. The CDR3 coding sequence is TGTGCCAGCAGCTTACAGTGGGGGCTCTCTGGAAACACCATATATTTT. Translating gives CASSLQWGLSGNTIYF.

The chain employs TRBV27 and TRBJ1-3; D unclear. The CDR3 contains 13 residues. V lost 6 bases and J lost 0, with 6 bases in between. Germline CDR1 MNHEY, CDR2 SMNVEV (reference sequence). This CDR3 is CASRESSGNTIYF. Here the CDR3 DNA reads TGTGCCAGCAGAGAGAGCTCTGGAAACACCATATATTTT.

The chain is built from TRBV6-5 and TRBJ2-1; 10 bases are shared with TRBD2. The CDR3 runs 14 residues. CDR1 and CDR2 (germline): MNHEY, SVGAGI. Unmatched junction bases numbered 7, after V lost 8 bases and J lost 6 bases. In nucleotides, the CDR3 is TGTGCCAGCCGAGCTAGCGGGAGAGGCAATGAGCAGTTCTTC. Protein product: CASRASGRGNEQFF.

Note on this clone: The same CDR3 can be traced to other DNA sequences in this sample. The V and J genes are TRBV5-1 and TRBJ2-5, with D uncertain. With 0 bases removed from V and 2 bases from J, the gap between germline ends came to 5 bases. CDR3 length: 13 residues. Germline CDR1 SGHRS, CDR2 YFSETQ. Here the CDR3 reads CASSLGQQETQYF. Written as DNA, the CDR3 is TGCGCCAGCAGCTTGGGTCAGCAAGAGACCCAGTACTTC.

This clone was seen more than once but under ten times. The chain is built from TRBV19 and TRBJ2-2; 7 bases are shared with TRBD1. Trimming cost V 5 bases and J 4 bases; bases outside gene matches: 7. The germline gives CDR1 LNHDA, CDR2 SQIVND (reference sequence). The CDR3 extends over 15 amino acids. CDR3 protein: CASSSGTEVTGELFF. The CDR3 nucleotides are TGTGCCAGTAGTTCCGGGACAGAAGTCACCGGGGAGCTGTTTTTT.

This rearrangement joins TRBV21-1 to TRBJ1-2; the DNA was not used to check the table's D call, TRBD1. TRBV21-1 is given as a pseudogene. This CDR3 has 14 residues. CDR3 amino acids: CASRTGFPGRGYTF. The DNA for the CDR3 is TGTGCCAGCCGGACAGGGTTCCCTGGTAGGGGCTACACCTTC.